The 3 T cell receptor beta chains presented below share a single source sample, sequenced in a study of cytomegalovirus exposure and HLA in healthy donors. With 60 Vbeta and 13 Jbeta primers, the PCR was carried out. TCRdb keeps only in-frame clones here, not all; method: immunoSEQ multiplex PCR. The sample gives 75,000 to 95,000 clones, approximately 84% of which show up once; about 2.1% is in the top ten. Material: PBMCs. The source of these receptors is a man aged 18 to 35 in good health and CMV-seronegative.

The chain links TRBV29-1 to TRBJ1-2, with D maybe TRBD1 (6 bases). The length of the CDR3 is 13 residues. The germline V gene encodes CDR1 SQVTM and CDR2 ANQGSEA. Trimming cost V 6 bases and J 7 bases, with 18 bases left between them. CDR3 coding DNA: TGCAGCGTGGAGCCACAGGGCACAAGTGGCTACACCTTC. Translating gives CSVEPQGTSGYTF.

The rearrangement uses TRBV25-1 and TRBJ2-3, with D possibly matching TRBD1 (6 bases). V was shortened by 8 bases and J by 4 bases, with 13 bases between the two germline ends. This CDR3 comprises 13 residues. Germline V gene lookup returns CDR1 MGHDK and CDR2 SYGVNS. The CDR3 bases are TGTGCCAGCTACGGCGAGGGGGCAGATACGCAGTATTTT. It yields the protein CASYGEGADTQYF.

The gene calls are TRBV4-1 and TRBJ1-2; D remains unclear. V was cut by 1 base and J by 0 bases, with 9 bases left in between. The CDR3 has 15 residues. Germline V gives CDR1 MGHRA, CDR2 YSYEKL. CDR3 loop: CASSQGPGSNYGYTF. CDR3 coding DNA: TGCGCCAGCAGCCAAGGGCCAGGCTCTAACTATGGCTACACCTTC.